The 5 T cell receptor beta chains below come from one sample, sequenced in a study. One entry per CDR3 protein, called by TCRdb with MiXCR from the RT-PCR reads. The top ten clones hold about 3.9% of a sample with around 700,000 distinct CDR3 sequences, around 14% of them seen once. The specimen was memory CD4+ T cells from blood. The receptors here all came from a female donor in good health, serving as a healthy control.

The CDR3 spells CASSLVLAVSEQFF. In DNA form, the CDR3 reads TGTGCCAGCAGCTTGGTGCTAGCTGTAAGCGAGCAGTTCTTC. V and J are TRBV5-6 and TRBJ2-1; TRBD2 might be the D (5 bases). With 0 bases removed from V and 10 bases from J, the gap between germline ends came to 14 bases. This CDR3 is 14 amino acids long. Per germline, CDR1 SGHDT and CDR2 YYEEEE.

The chain is built from TRBV5-1 and TRBJ2-7; tentatively, D is TRBD2 (6 bases). V lost 4 bases to trimming and J lost 0 bases, with 11 bases between them. CDR1 is SGHRS and CDR2 is YFSETQ in the germline V gene. This CDR3 comprises 14 residues. This CDR3 reads CASSPRDFSYEQYF. The DNA for the CDR3 is TGCGCCAGCAGCCCCCGGGACTTCTCCTACGAGCAGTACTTC. Full variable domain (outside the CDR3, taken from reference TRBV5-1 and TRBJ2-7): KAGVTQTPRYLIKTRGQQVTLSCSPISGHRSVSWYQQTPGQGLQFLFEYFSETQRNKGNFPGRFSGRQFSNSRSEMNVSTLELGDSALYLCASSPRDFSYEQYFGPGTRLTVT.

This clonotype occurred a few times. V gene TRBV20-1 combines with J gene TRBJ1-5, with TRBD1 matching over 9 bases. Germline CDR1 and CDR2: DFQATT and SNEGSKA (reference sequence). V was clipped by 3 bases and J by 6 bases; unmatched bases: 6. CDR3 length equals 14 residues. For the CDR3, the DNA is TGCAGTGCTAGTACAGGGGGCGCCGGTCAGCCCCAGCATTTT. Translation: CSASTGGAGQPQHF.

V is TRBV7-9 and J is TRBJ1-6; D uncertain. Germline V gene data show CDR1 as SEHNR and CDR2 as FQNEAQ (reference sequence). There are 14 residues in the CDR3. Trimming shortened V by 1 base and J by 7 bases, and 8 bases separated the two germline ends. CDR3 region: CASSLGHLNSPLHF. CDR3 in DNA: TGTGCCAGCAGCTTAGGGCACCTCAATTCACCCCTCCACTTT.

This clonotype was seen ten or more times. The chain employs TRBV10-3 and TRBJ2-7; D possibly uses TRBD1 or TRBD2 (6 bases each). The CDR3 length is 17 residues. From germline, CDR1 is ENHRY and CDR2 SYGVKD. Trimming removed 9 bases from V and 1 base from J, with 25 bases in between. The CDR3 nucleotides are TGTGCCATAGGGTCGGTGGGCACAGGGACTCGGTCCTACGAGCAGTACTTC. Protein: CAIGSVGTGTRSYEQYF.